This T cell receptor beta chain was obtained from a study of CD8 T cells in ankylosing spondylitis. Comment on this clonotype: Its antigen remains unknown.

One entry per CDR3 protein, called by TCRdb with MiXCR from the 5' RACE reads. The sample includes approximately 290,000 distinct CDR3 sequences, under 25% of them seen just once. V shed 2 bases, J shed 0 bases, and the junction held 4 bases outside the gene matches. Germline loops: CDR1 SGHTA, CDR2 FQGNSA. The CDR3 runs to 15 residues. General study points: A TCR beta motif made of several highly homologous variants seemed typical of ankylosing spondylitis blood. The authors found the disease-linked clones to be CD8+ and relatively rare in peripheral blood. Some motif variants were previously reported in reactive arthritis synovial fluid and blood.

The chain has TRBV7-2 and TRBJ2-7, with 7 bases matching TRBD2. Sequenced: blood, either unsorted or a sorted T cell fraction (not recorded which). The receptor comes from a female donor with ankylosing spondylitis or in good health (not recorded which). In DNA, the CDR3 is TGTGCCAGCAGCTTAAGGCGGGGGACCTCCTACGAGCAGTACTTC. Translated: CASSLRRGTSYEQYF.